A single sample gave rise to the 9 T cell receptor beta chains below, sequenced in a study of blood T cell repertoires in COVID-19. The protocol was immunoSEQ multiplex PCR, while the TCRdb copy is restricted to in-frame clones and leaves out a portion. The sample consists of 71,000 or so clones, about 89% of them appearing once. Material for sequencing was peripheral blood. Receptor source: a man aged 45 to 65 with active COVID-19.

The chain is built from TRBV3-1 (or the pseudogene TRBV3-2) and TRBJ1-2; TRBD1 matches at 10 bases. V was clipped by 3 bases and J by 1 base; unmatched bases: 2. The CDR3 is 15 amino acids. The germline V gene has CDR1 LGHDT and CDR2 YNNKEL (reference sequence). The DNA of the CDR3 is TGTGCCAGCAGCCAGGGGACAGGGGTTAACTATGGCTACACCTTC. Translating it yields CASSQGTGVNYGYTF.

V usage is TRBV24-1 and J usage is TRBJ1-1; D remains ambiguous. Trimming cost V 8 bases and J 0 bases, with 9 bases left between them. The CDR3 totals 13 residues. Germline values: CDR1 KGHDR, CDR2 SFDVKD. The CDR3 nucleotides are TGTGCCACCATTCACATTATGAACACTGAAGCTTTCTTT. Its translation: CATIHIMNTEAFF.

The chain employs TRBV28 and TRBJ2-2; D perhaps matches TRBD2 (6 bases). The germline V and J ends were trimmed by 6 bases and 5 bases, with 16 bases remaining between them. There are 15 residues in the CDR3. Germline V lookup: CDR1 MDHEN, CDR2 SYDVKM. The DNA for the CDR3 is TGTGCCAGCAGGAGGAGGGGTCTCAATACCGGGGAGCTGTTTTTT. It yields the protein CASRRRGLNTGELFF. Together with reference TRBV28 and TRBJ2-2, the CDR3 gives the full variable domain: DVKVTQSSRYLVKRTGEKVFLECVQDMDHENMFWYRQDPGLGLRLIYFSYDVKMKEKGDIPEGYSVSREKKERFSLILESASTNQTSMYLCASRRRGLNTGELFFGEGSRLTVL.

The chain carries TRBV3-1 (or the pseudogene TRBV3-2) and TRBJ2-4; D gene ambiguous. V lost 6 bases to trimming and J lost 0 bases, with 12 bases between them. The CDR3 runs 15 residues. Germline V gene data show CDR1 as LGHDT and CDR2 as YNNKEL (reference sequence). The CDR3 DNA is TGTGCCAGCAGACTCCCAAGAGTAGCCAAAAACATTCAGTACTTC. It encodes CASRLPRVAKNIQYF.

V usage is TRBV18 and J usage is TRBJ2-7, with 7 bases identical to TRBD1. The CDR3 totals 12 residues. The germline CDR1 and CDR2 sequences are KGHSH and LQKENI. V shed 5 bases and J 4 bases; nucleotides not matched to a gene: 2. The CDR3 DNA is TGTGCCAGCTCAGGCAGGGGGTACGAGCAGTACTTC. This translates into CASSGRGYEQYF.

CDR3 nucleotides: TGTGCCAGCTCAATCACTAGCGGGGGGCAAGAGACCCAGTACTTC. Its protein is CASSITSGGQETQYF. The V call is TRBV18, the J call TRBJ2-5; 12 bases line up with TRBD2. Per the germline V gene, CDR1 is KGHSH and CDR2 is LQKENI. CDR3 length equals 15 residues. V shed 5 bases, J shed 2 bases, and the junction held 3 bases outside the gene matches.

This chain connects TRBV6-5 to TRBJ2-2; 11 nucleotides match TRBD1. This CDR3 has 14 amino acids. CDR1 is MNHEY, CDR2 SVGAGI, per germline. Trimming at V came to 6 bases and at J to 7 bases, leaving 4 bases not matched to a gene. CDR3: CASRGTGGGGELFF. The CDR3 DNA is TGTGCCAGCAGAGGGACAGGGGGGGGCGGGGAGCTGTTTTTT.

The chain has TRBV6-5 and TRBJ2-1; D might be TRBD2 (5 bases). The CDR3 is made up of 13 amino acids. Trimming took off 4 bases at V and 9 bases at J, with 13 bases between the two ends. Germline V gives CDR1 MNHEY, CDR2 SVGAGI. Here the CDR3 reads CASSSGMRVEQFF. CDR3 coding DNA: TGTGCCAGCAGTTCGGGAATGAGGGTTGAGCAGTTCTTC.

The chain carries TRBV19 and TRBJ2-1; 10 bases are shared with TRBD2. CDR1 and CDR2 (germline): LNHDA, SQIVND (reference sequence). The J segment lost 2 bases and the V segment lost 5 bases, leaving 3 bases of the junction unmatched. This CDR3 contains 15 residues. Here the CDR3 DNA reads TGTGCCAGTAGTCGTAGCGGGGGGACCTACAATGAGCAGTTCTTC. Translating it yields CASSRSGGTYNEQFF. Variable domain in full (rest from reference TRBV19 and TRBJ2-1): DGGITQSPKYLFRKEGQNVTLSCEQNLNHDAMYWYRQDPGQGLRLIYYSQIVNDFQKGDIAEGYSVSREKKESFPLTVTSAQKNPTAFYLCASSRSGGTYNEQFFGPGTRLTVL.